The next 23 T cell receptor beta chains were all read from a single sample in a study of cytomegalovirus exposure and HLA in healthy donors. The PCR used 60 Vbeta and 13 Jbeta primers. Profiling relied on immunoSEQ multiplex PCR, and the TCRdb table lists in-frame clones only, not all of them. Of over 130,000 clones in the sample, just under 65% were seen once. Input material: PBMCs. All receptors come from a woman aged 60 to 75 in good health and CMV-seropositive.

This sequence joins TRBV9 and TRBJ2-2, with 7 bases identical to TRBD2. CDR3 length: 16 residues. V dropped 1 base and J dropped 4; count of bases not matched to a gene: 7. Germline values: CDR1 SGDLS, CDR2 YYNGEE. This CDR3 reads CASSVRASGPTGELFF. The DNA of the CDR3 is TGTGCCAGCAGCGTAAGGGCTAGCGGTCCCACCGGGGAGCTGTTTTTT.

The table lists this clone with a few counts. The J gene is TRBJ2-7, the V gene TRBV10-2; 7 bases are a match to TRBD1. Unmatched junction bases numbered 8, after V lost 4 bases and J lost 2 bases. This CDR3 is built from 15 residues. In germline, CDR1 is WSHSY, CDR2 SAAADI. CDR3 DNA: TGCGCCAGCAGTGTTCCGGGACAGCCCGCCTACGAGCAGTACTTC. Translation: CASSVPGQPAYEQYF.

V gene TRBV7-2 combines with J gene TRBJ2-5, with D unclear. Trimming left V 2 bases short and J 0 bases short, with 4 bases between. Germline assignment: CDR1 SGHTA and CDR2 FQGNSA. CDR3 length: 13 amino acids. CDR3 coding DNA: TGTGCCAGCAGCTTAAACAACCAAGAGACCCAGTACTTC. Amino acids: CASSLNNQETQYF.

The rearrangement joins TRBV28 to TRBJ2-1; 7 bases fit TRBD2. This CDR3 region has 16 residues. The V gene end was trimmed by 1 base and the J gene end by 10 bases; junction bases not matched to a gene: 13. From germline, CDR1 is MDHEN and CDR2 SYDVKM. The CDR3 sequence: CASSLYGGRGVREQFF. The CDR3 coding sequence is TGTGCCAGCAGTTTATACGGCGGGAGAGGTGTCCGGGAGCAGTTCTTC.

The V gene is TRBV28, the J gene TRBJ2-7; 7 bases are a match to TRBD2. The junction had 4 bases not matched to a gene; V was cut back by 0 bases and J by 2 bases. This CDR3 has 15 amino acids. Germline assignment: CDR1 MDHEN and CDR2 SYDVKM. Here the CDR3 DNA reads TGTGCCAGCAGTTTATGGGGGGGGGTTACCTACGAGCAGTACTTC. Translation gives CASSLWGGVTYEQYF. The variable domain in full, completed from reference TRBV28 and TRBJ2-7, reads DVKVTQSSRYLVKRTGEKVFLECVQDMDHENMFWYRQDPGLGLRLIYFSYDVKMKEKGDIPEGYSVSREKKERFSLILESASTNQTSMYLCASSLWGGVTYEQYFGPGTRLTVT.

The chain carries TRBV6-6 and TRBJ1-1; TRBD1 is a possible D gene (5 bases). CDR1 is MNHNY, CDR2 SVGAGI, per germline (reference sequence). V was cut by 6 bases and J by 4 bases, with 12 bases left in between. This CDR3 region has 13 residues. This CDR3 reads CASRPGGGTEAFF. The CDR3 DNA follows: TGTGCCAGCAGGCCCGGGGGGGGCACTGAAGCTTTCTTT.

This chain joins TRBV2 and TRBJ2-1; 10 nucleotides match TRBD2. The length of the CDR3 is 15 residues. Unmatched junction bases numbered 6, after V lost 6 bases and J lost 4 bases. The germline CDR1 and CDR2 sequences are SNHLY and FYNNEI. CDR3 in DNA: TGTGCCAGCAGGAGCGGGAGGGATTATTACAATGAGCAGTTCTTC. This translates into CASRSGRDYYNEQFF.

This clone was recorded a few times. The chain joins TRBV28 to TRBJ2-7, with D tentatively TRBD2 (5 bases). Germline CDR1 and CDR2: MDHEN and SYDVKM. Trimming cost V 3 bases and J 5 bases, with 14 bases left between them. The CDR3 is 14 residues long. The DNA for the CDR3 is TGTGCCAGCAGTTTGTCTAGTTCAGCGGACGAGCAGTACTTC. Protein: CASSLSSSADEQYF.

The chain links TRBV5-1 to TRBJ1-1, with D unclear. This CDR3 contains 18 residues. CDR1 and CDR2 (germline): SGHRS, YFSETQ. The V gene lost 3 bases and the J gene lost 1 base, with 22 bases spanning the gap. CDR3 in amino acids: CASSSQTGKSSGNTEAFF. DNA for the CDR3: TGCGCCAGCAGCTCCCAAACTGGTAAGTCGTCCGGGAACACTGAAGCTTTCTTT.

This chain links TRBV4-2 with TRBJ1-5, with D hard to call. V was shortened by 1 base and J by 4 bases, with 8 bases between the two germline ends. CDR3 length equals 14 residues. Germline CDR1 reads LGHNA; CDR2 reads YNFKEQ. CDR3 DNA sequence: TGTGCCAGCAGCCAAGGGGGAGAAAATCAGCCCCAGCATTTT. This translates into CASSQGGENQPQHF.

The chain recombines TRBV23-1 with TRBJ2-7; 7 nucleotides align to TRBD2. TRBV23-1 is placed among ORFs of uncertain function. The CDR3 contains 16 residues. V gave up 1 base and J gave up 3 bases; unmatched junction bases: 9. The CDR3 protein is CASSQLSGDRHYEQYF. The CDR3 DNA reads as TGCGCCAGCAGTCAATTGAGCGGGGATCGCCACTACGAGCAGTACTTC.

The chain combines TRBV5-1 with TRBJ2-3; 9 bases match TRBD1. The CDR3 contains 14 residues. The germline V gene encodes CDR1 SGHRS and CDR2 YFSETQ. The V gene end was trimmed by 2 bases and the J gene end by 6 bases; junction bases not matched to a gene: 4. The CDR3 nucleotides read TGCGCCAGCAGCTTTAGTACAGGGGGCGATACGCAGTATTTT. This encodes CASSFSTGGDTQYF.

This chain links TRBV28 with TRBJ2-7; TRBD2 agrees at 7 bases. Germline trimming cut 7 bases from V and 0 bases from J; bases unmatched to any gene: 3. Germline CDR1 reads MDHEN; CDR2 reads SYDVKM. The CDR3 sequence is 13 residues long. The CDR3 region is CASISGASYEQYF. CDR3 nucleotides: TGTGCCAGCATAAGCGGGGCCTCCTACGAGCAGTACTTC.

In this sample, this clone turned up a few times. This chain joins TRBV5-1 and TRBJ2-1; a possible D gene is TRBD1 (6 bases). The CDR3 loop spans 17 amino acids. Trimming took off 4 bases at V and 7 bases at J, with 24 bases between the two ends. Germline V CDR1 and CDR2: SGHRS, YFSETQ. CDR3 DNA: TGCGCCAGCAGCCATGGACGGGGACACCTTTTCGGGAATGAGCAGTTCTTC. Protein product: CASSHGRGHLFGNEQFF.

The chain recombines TRBV6-5 with TRBJ1-2; the match to TRBD1 covers 12 bases. V shed 6 bases, J shed 8 bases, and the junction held 7 bases outside the gene matches. The CDR3 has 14 amino acids. The germline CDR1 and CDR2 sequences are MNHEY and SVGAGI. In nucleotides, the CDR3 is TGTGCCAGCAGGGGACAGGGGGCGCCCAGCGGCTACACCTTC. Protein product: CASRGQGAPSGYTF.

This sequence joins TRBV13 and TRBJ2-2; 9 nucleotides match TRBD1. Germline trimming cut 8 bases from V and 5 bases from J; bases unmatched to any gene: 18. Germline-derived CDR1 and CDR2 are PRHDT and FYEKMQ (reference sequence). This CDR3 is built from 18 residues. The CDR3: CASRISRDRALVTGELFF. The CDR3 nucleotides are TGTGCCAGCCGCATTTCCCGGGACAGGGCCCTAGTTACCGGGGAGCTGTTTTTT.

The chain links TRBV11-2 to TRBJ2-7, with no clear D. Germline CDR1 reads SGHAT; CDR2 reads FQNNGV. This CDR3 spans 14 amino acids. Trimming stripped 3 bases from V and 2 bases from J, with 11 bases between. The CDR3 loop is CASSFTPLAYEQYF. As DNA, the CDR3 is TGTGCCAGCAGCTTCACTCCCCTGGCCTACGAGCAGTACTTC.

The chain joins TRBV28 to TRBJ1-2, with D tentatively TRBD1 (5 bases). V dropped 8 bases and J dropped 4 bases, with 20 bases sitting between them. The CDR3 covers 15 residues. Germline values: CDR1 MDHEN, CDR2 SYDVKM. The CDR3 DNA is TGTGCCAGCGGAAGTACGGAGACAGTGGCCTATGGCTACACCTTC. It codes for CASGSTETVAYGYTF.

The rearrangement links TRBV5-8 to TRBJ1-2; D not resolved. The V gene's germline CDR1 is SGHTS and CDR2 YDEGEE. V was shortened by 0 bases and J by 4 bases, with 13 bases between the two germline ends. The CDR3 covers 15 residues. As DNA, the CDR3 is TGTGCCAGCAGCTTGGCCGCTACACGGGGCTATGGCTACACCTTC. This translates into CASSLAATRGYGYTF.

The chain combines TRBV9 with TRBJ2-3; TRBD1 matches 8 bases. Germline CDR1 reads SGDLS; CDR2 reads YYNGEE. V was clipped by 0 bases and J by 0 bases; unmatched bases: 6. There are 17 residues in the CDR3. CDR3 sequence reads: CASSVATGGSSTDTQYF. The CDR3 DNA reads as TGTGCCAGCAGCGTAGCTACAGGGGGTTCTAGCACAGATACGCAGTATTTT.

The rearrangement links TRBV4-3 to TRBJ2-5; TRBD1 agrees at 7 bases. The DNA end is more similar to TRBJ2-7, so the J call may be wrong. CDR3 size: 14 residues. CDR1 is LGHNA and CDR2 is YSLEER in the germline V gene. In DNA, the CDR3 is TGCGCCAGCAGCCAAGGAGGACAGGACTACGAGCAGTACTTC. Residues: CASSQGGQDYEQYF.

V usage is TRBV10-3 and J usage is TRBJ1-1; 10 bases are shared with TRBD1. Germline trimming cut 7 bases from V and 5 bases from J; bases unmatched to any gene: 7. Looked up from germline, CDR1 is ENHRY and CDR2 is SYGVKD. The CDR3 contains 14 residues. This CDR3 reads CAITRDRGSTEAFF. DNA of the CDR3: TGTGCCATCACCAGGGACAGGGGAAGTACTGAAGCTTTCTTT.

This clone was seen only once. J is TRBJ2-7 and V is TRBV19; D is unclear. Per germline, CDR1 LNHDA and CDR2 SQIVND (reference sequence). V was clipped by 4 bases and J by 2 bases, with 12 bases between them. CDR3 length: 14 residues. Here the CDR3 reads CASSTARQTYEQYF. CDR3 nucleotide sequence: TGTGCCAGTAGTACGGCCAGGCAAACCTACGAGCAGTACTTC.